The 28 T cell receptor beta chains below all came from one sample that was sequenced in a study of blood T cell repertoires in COVID-19. The data were produced by immunoSEQ multiplex PCR, yet TCRdb's version contains in-frame clones alone and is incomplete. This sample has fewer than 70,000 clones, with 80% to 90% found just once. Material for sequencing was peripheral blood. These receptors were collected from a woman in her 70s with active COVID-19.

The chain links TRBV19 to TRBJ1-1, with 7 positions matching TRBD1. The CDR3 extends over 15 amino acids. Germline CDR1 reads LNHDA; CDR2 reads SQIVND (reference sequence). V lost 3 bases to trimming and J lost 5 bases; unmatched junction nucleotides: 9. CDR3 sequence (DNA): TGTGCCAGTAGTATGGGTTACAGGGGCGGGACTGAAGCTTTCTTT. This sequence encodes CASSMGYRGGTEAFF. The whole variable domain, filled in from reference TRBV19 and TRBJ1-1, reads DGGITQSPKYLFRKEGQNVTLSCEQNLNHDAMYWYRQDPGQGLRLIYYSQIVNDFQKGDIAEGYSVSREKKESFPLTVTSAQKNPTAFYLCASSMGYRGGTEAFFGQGTRLTVV.

The chain is built from TRBV5-4 and TRBJ2-5; D unresolved. V lost 1 base, J lost 4 bases, and 11 bases lay in between. The germline gives CDR1 SGHNT, CDR2 YYREEE (reference sequence). The CDR3 has 14 residues. DNA of the CDR3: TGTGCCAGCAGCTTGCCTTATCTACCAGAGACCCAGTACTTC. It translates to CASSLPYLPETQYF.

This chain's CDR3 is CASRANAAAGGISEAFF. CDR3 nucleotides: TGTGCCAGCAGAGCCAATGCCGCGGCGGGGGGAATATCAGAAGCTTTCTTT. V is TRBV6-4 and J is TRBJ1-1, with D maybe TRBD1 (5 bases). The V gene's germline CDR1 is MRHNA and CDR2 SNTAGT. The ends were cut back, 6 bases at V and 8 bases at J, with 28 bases in the middle. This CDR3 has 17 residues.

The V gene is TRBV28, the J gene TRBJ2-7; 7 bases match TRBD2. This CDR3 has 16 residues. Germline V gene data show CDR1 as MDHEN and CDR2 as SYDVKM. Germline trimming cut 5 bases from V and 2 bases from J; bases unmatched to any gene: 12. The CDR3 coding sequence is TGTGCCAGCAGTACTCAAAGGGGACTATCGACCTACGAGCAGTACTTC. Its translation is CASSTQRGLSTYEQYF.

V is TRBV7-9 and J is TRBJ1-1; D might be TRBD1 (6 bases). Germline values: CDR1 SEHNR, CDR2 FQNEAQ (reference sequence). V lost 6 bases, J lost 2 bases, and 16 bases lay in between. There are 15 residues in the CDR3. CDR3 amino acids: CASSSGTRINTEAFF. The CDR3 nucleotides are TGTGCCAGCAGTTCAGGGACAAGAATTAACACTGAAGCTTTCTTT.

The chain uses TRBV10-2 and TRBJ2-4; 7 positions match TRBD2. This CDR3 region has 14 residues. V lost 3 bases and J lost 7; bases outside the gene matches: 6. Germline V lookup: CDR1 WSHSY, CDR2 SAAADI. CDR3 protein: CASSELIGGNIQYF. CDR3 sequence (DNA): TGCGCCAGCAGTGAATTAATCGGGGGGAACATTCAGTACTTC.

This chain links TRBV28 with TRBJ1-5, with D uncertain. Germline V lookup: CDR1 MDHEN, CDR2 SYDVKM. V was shortened by 5 bases and J by 10 bases, with 15 bases between the two germline ends. The CDR3 has 13 amino acids. CDR3 residues: CASSQSLRTPQHF. The CDR3, as DNA: TGTGCCAGCAGTCAAAGTCTAAGGACTCCCCAGCATTTT.

This sequence joins TRBV2 and TRBJ2-3, with 10 bases aligning to TRBD2. The CDR3 covers 15 residues. V shed 10 bases and J 2 bases; nucleotides not matched to a gene: 9. The germline CDR1 and CDR2 sequences are SNHLY and FYNNEI. The CDR3 sequence is CAIGGLADPTDTQYF. CDR3 nucleotides: TGTGCCATCGGCGGACTAGCGGACCCCACAGATACGCAGTATTTT.

The chain joins TRBV2 to TRBJ2-2; 7 bases agree with TRBD2. V shed 8 bases and J 2 bases; nucleotides not matched to a gene: 8. This CDR3 has 15 residues. Germline V CDR1 and CDR2: SNHLY, FYNNEI. This chain's CDR3 is CASQRTRGNTGELFF. CDR3 DNA: TGTGCCAGCCAGAGGACTAGGGGAAACACCGGGGAGCTGTTTTTT.

For the CDR3, the DNA is TGTGCCAGTAGTATAGTGGAGCGGGAGGGGATCGATGAGCAGTTCTTC. This encodes CASSIVEREGIDEQFF. The chain recombines TRBV19 with TRBJ2-1; 10 bases are shared with TRBD2. V shed 1 base and J 8 bases; nucleotides not matched to a gene: 8. The CDR3 consists of 16 residues. Germline V gene sequence: CDR1 LNHDA, CDR2 SQIVND (reference sequence). Full variable domain (rest looked up from reference TRBV19 and TRBJ2-1): DGGITQSPKYLFRKEGQNVTLSCEQNLNHDAMYWYRQDPGQGLRLIYYSQIVNDFQKGDIAEGYSVSREKKESFPLTVTSAQKNPTAFYLCASSIVEREGIDEQFFGPGTRLTVL.

The chain is built from TRBV7-9 and TRBJ1-1, with D possibly matching TRBD1 (5 bases). This CDR3 has 13 amino acids. Germline-derived CDR1 and CDR2 are SEHNR and FQNEAQ (reference sequence). V was cut by 4 bases and J by 3 bases, with 9 bases left in between. As DNA, the CDR3 is TGTGCCAGCAGCTCGCAGGGTTACACTGAAGCTTTCTTT. Encoded protein: CASSSQGYTEAFF.

The rearrangement joins TRBV2 to TRBJ2-7; 7 nucleotides match TRBD2. This CDR3 region has 15 residues. J was trimmed by 0 bases and V by 1 base; bases with no gene match: 3. Germline lookup yields CDR1 SNHLY and CDR2 FYNNEI. In nucleotides, the CDR3 is TGTGCCAGCAGTGAAGAGGCGGGAGCCTCCTACGAGCAGTACTTC. It codes for CASSEEAGASYEQYF.

In this sample, this clone turned up a few times. The chain couples TRBV27 to TRBJ2-1, with 8 bases aligning to TRBD2. Germline CDR1 is MNHEY and CDR2 is SMNVEV (reference sequence). The CDR3 length is 16 residues. J gave up 0 bases and V 6 bases, and 7 bases lay outside the gene matches. DNA for the CDR3: TGTGCCAGCAGGCGCTCCCGGGAGGGCTCCTACAATGAGCAGTTCTTC. Protein product: CASRRSREGSYNEQFF.

The chain combines TRBV5-4 with TRBJ2-3; maybe TRBD2 (7 bases). Germline V CDR1 and CDR2: SGHNT, YYREEE (reference sequence). The CDR3 sequence is 16 residues long. V dropped 4 bases and J dropped 4 bases, with 19 bases sitting between them. CDR3 loop: CASSRARGGPSDTQYF. Written as DNA, the CDR3 is TGTGCCAGCAGCCGCGCCAGGGGAGGGCCGTCAGATACGCAGTATTTT.

The rearrangement joins TRBV3-1 (or the pseudogene TRBV3-2) to TRBJ1-5, with D uncertain. Germline values: CDR1 LGHDT, CDR2 YNNKEL (reference sequence). This CDR3 is built from 15 residues. Trimming left V 2 bases short and J 7 bases short, with 15 bases between. CDR3 coding DNA: TGTGCCAGCAGCCAAATGGCAGGATCGGGGCAGCCCCAGCATTTT. It is translated as CASSQMAGSGQPQHF.

This chain links TRBV5-6 with TRBJ2-5; D is possibly TRBD2 (7 bases). V dropped 4 bases and J dropped 3 bases, with 19 bases sitting between them. The V gene's germline CDR1 is SGHDT and CDR2 YYEEEE. The CDR3 is 16 amino acids. Written as DNA, the CDR3 is TGTGCCAGCAGCCCCCCCCGGGGGGCCCTGGAAGAGACCCAGTACTTC. Its translation is CASSPPRGALEETQYF.

CDR3 loop: CATFTLARNEQFF. The CDR3 DNA reads TGTGCCACCTTTACTCTAGCGCGCAATGAGCAGTTCTTC. This chain connects TRBV28 to TRBJ2-1, with D perhaps TRBD2 (6 bases). Per germline, CDR1 MDHEN and CDR2 SYDVKM. The CDR3 consists of 13 residues. V shed 10 bases and J shed 6 bases, with 16 bases lying between them.

This CDR3 is CSARVNTEAFF. The CDR3 DNA sequence: TGCAGTGCTCGCGTGAACACTGAAGCTTTCTTT. The gene calls are TRBV20-1 and TRBJ1-1, with D unresolved. The CDR3 is made up of 11 amino acids. The V gene lost 5 bases and the J gene lost 0 bases, with 4 bases spanning the gap. Germline assignment: CDR1 DFQATT and CDR2 SNEGSKA (reference sequence).

In its sample, this clone was seen once. The CDR3 sequence is CASSDGQGANEQYF. CDR3 in DNA: TGCGCCAGCAGTGACGGACAGGGGGCTAACGAGCAGTACTTC. The V gene is TRBV10-1, the J gene TRBJ2-7; 11 bases map to TRBD1. This CDR3 is built from 14 residues. Germline values: CDR1 WNHNN, CDR2 SYGVQD (reference sequence). V was pared by 3 bases and J by 5 bases, with 3 bases of the junction left unmatched.

This rearrangement joins TRBV24-1 to TRBJ2-5; 8 bases align to TRBD1. Trimming cost V 2 bases and J 4 bases; bases outside gene matches: 8. The CDR3 length is 16 residues. CDR1 KGHDR and CDR2 SFDVKD come from the germline V gene. The chain's CDR3 is CATSDSQDRAGETQYF. The CDR3 DNA follows: TGTGCCACCAGTGATTCCCAGGACAGGGCGGGAGAGACCCAGTACTTC.

V usage is TRBV28 and J usage is TRBJ2-7, with 13 bases matching TRBD2. After removal of 5 bases from V and 4 bases from J, the junction contained 5 bases not matched to a gene. The germline CDR1 and CDR2 sequences are MDHEN and SYDVKM. This CDR3 has 15 residues. Written as DNA, the CDR3 is TGTGCCAGCAGTACACGACTAGCGGGAGGATACGAGCAGTACTTC. As protein: CASSTRLAGGYEQYF.

This chain joins TRBV19 and TRBJ2-5; D gene unclear. CDR3 size: 13 residues. V was pared by 6 bases and J by 1 base, with 9 bases between. Germline loops: CDR1 LNHDA, CDR2 SQIVND (reference sequence). The CDR3 sequence: CASRKLGQETQYF. For the CDR3, the DNA is TGTGCCAGTAGAAAGCTTGGCCAAGAGACCCAGTACTTC.

V and J are TRBV28 and TRBJ1-2; D might be TRBD1 (5 bases). The length of the CDR3 is 14 residues. The V gene lost 2 bases and the J gene lost 6 bases, with 13 bases spanning the gap. Germline CDR1 is MDHEN and CDR2 is SYDVKM. CDR3 sequence: CASSLRGGWDGYTF. The CDR3 coding sequence is TGTGCCAGCAGTTTACGGGGGGGTTGGGATGGCTACACCTTC.

The chain carries TRBV7-8 and TRBJ2-1; 9 bases agree with TRBD2. Germline V CDR1 and CDR2: SGHVS, FQNEAQ. Unmatched junction bases numbered 11, after V lost 9 bases and J lost 8 bases. This CDR3 region has 14 residues. CDR3 protein: CASTVSGSFDEQFF. In DNA, the CDR3 is TGTGCCAGTACCGTTAGCGGGAGCTTTGATGAGCAGTTCTTC.

This clone was seen a handful of times. The CDR3 coding sequence is TGTGCCGCCCTTATCGGGAGCTCCTATAATTCACCCCTCCACTTT. Protein product: CAALIGSSYNSPLHF. This chain uses TRBV2 with TRBJ1-6; D is undetermined. Trimming removed 11 bases from V and 0 bases from J, with 14 bases in between. Germline values: CDR1 SNHLY, CDR2 FYNNEI. The CDR3 totals 15 residues.

The chain links TRBV7-9 to TRBJ2-5, with 9 bases aligning to TRBD2. The CDR3 sequence is 14 residues long. Germline CDR1 reads SEHNR; CDR2 reads FQNEAQ (reference sequence). V lost 5 bases, J lost 5 bases, and 6 bases stayed unmatched. The chain's CDR3 is CASSAGGLQETQYF. In DNA form, the CDR3 reads TGTGCCAGCAGCGCGGGGGGGTTGCAGGAGACCCAGTACTTC.

CDR3: CASRALAKETQYF. CDR3 in DNA: TGTGCCAGCAGAGCACTAGCGAAAGAGACCCAGTACTTC. The chain combines TRBV28 with TRBJ2-5, with TRBD2 matching 7 bases. The CDR3 is 13 residues long. CDR1 is MDHEN, CDR2 SYDVKM, per germline. V shed 6 bases and J 3 bases; nucleotides not matched to a gene: 4.

This sequence joins TRBV19 and TRBJ1-2; 7 bases are shared with TRBD1. In germline, CDR1 is LNHDA, CDR2 SQIVND (reference sequence). This CDR3 contains 13 residues. V dropped 5 bases and J dropped 10; count of bases not matched to a gene: 10. The CDR3 DNA is TGTGCCAGTAGTGACCGGACAGGAGCGAACTACACCTTC. It specifies CASSDRTGANYTF.